Below are 13 T cell receptor beta chains sequenced from a single sample in a study of blood T cells in healthy people across ages. Alongside a J-beta primer mix, a sample-barcoded 5' primer served in a second PCR lasting about 7 to 11 cycles. In TCRdb, the 5' RACE reads were re-called with MiXCR into one record per CDR3 protein. The sample yields over 1.5 million distinct CDR3 sequences, 40% to 55% seen once. Sequenced input: blood. Every receptor here comes from a woman aged 40 to 50 in good health.

This clonotype was detected only a few times. The chain joins TRBV6-6 to TRBJ1-2, with D unresolved. V was trimmed by 8 bases and J by 6 bases, leaving 16 bases between them. CDR1 and CDR2 (germline): MNHNY, SVGAGI (reference sequence). The CDR3 loop spans 13 amino acids. The CDR3 protein is CASADGRFNGYTF. The CDR3 nucleotides are TGTGCCAGCGCAGATGGACGGTTCAATGGCTACACCTTC.

This chain joins TRBV11-2 and TRBJ2-1; 7 bases are a match to TRBD2. The CDR3 is 11 residues long. Per germline, CDR1 SGHAT and CDR2 FQNNGV. Trimming at V came to 6 bases and at J to 10 bases, leaving 3 bases not matched to a gene. The CDR3 bases are TGTGCCAGCAGTGCGCGGGAGGAGCAGTTCTTC. Amino acids: CASSAREEQFF.

This clonotype was seen a handful of times. The chain is built from TRBV29-1 and TRBJ1-4; D remains ambiguous. Germline CDR1 is SQVTM and CDR2 is ANQGSEA. The CDR3 is 13 residues long. V was clipped by 4 bases and J by 4 bases, with 10 bases between them. This CDR3 is CSVGWQVNEKLFF. The CDR3 DNA reads TGCAGCGTTGGTTGGCAGGTTAATGAAAAACTGTTTTTT.

The V call is TRBV28, the J call TRBJ2-3; D is ambiguous. The CDR3 extends over 15 amino acids. CDR1 is MDHEN, CDR2 SYDVKM, per germline. The V and J ends lost 5 bases and 4 bases respectively, with 16 bases between them. The CDR3 loop reads CASSPWTVMADTQYF. The DNA for the CDR3 is TGTGCCAGCAGTCCGTGGACGGTTATGGCAGATACGCAGTATTTT.

The genes are TRBV11-2 and TRBJ2-4; D may be TRBD1 (6 bases). Between the trimmed V and J ends, which lost 5 bases and 2 bases, there was a span of 13 bases. The CDR3 runs 15 residues. Germline V lookup: CDR1 SGHAT, CDR2 FQNNGV. The CDR3 DNA follows: TGTGCCAGCAGCCCATTGACAGGCTCCAAAAACATTCAGTACTTC. This gives the protein CASSPLTGSKNIQYF.

The J gene is TRBJ1-2, the V gene TRBV9; unclear D gene. Germline V gives CDR1 SGDLS, CDR2 YYNGEE. CDR3 length: 14 residues. Trimming stripped 0 bases from V and 0 bases from J, with 6 bases between. The CDR3 DNA reads TGTGCCAGCAGCGTAGATGGGACTAACTATGGCTACACCTTC. Amino acids: CASSVDGTNYGYTF.

The chain joins TRBV28 to TRBJ2-5; either TRBD1 or TRBD2 may fit D (5 bases each). This CDR3 comprises 17 residues. Trimming pared 3 bases from V and 2 bases from J, leaving 19 bases between. Germline CDR1 reads MDHEN; CDR2 reads SYDVKM. The CDR3 protein is CASSFPRAGWGQETQYF. CDR3 coding DNA: TGTGCCAGCAGTTTCCCTCGGGCAGGTTGGGGGCAAGAGACCCAGTACTTC.

The table lists this clonotype with a count of one. The genes are TRBV7-2 and TRBJ2-1; the D call may be TRBD1 or TRBD2 (5 bases each). This CDR3 has 15 residues. With 1 base removed from V and 6 bases from J, the gap between germline ends came to 13 bases. Germline values: CDR1 SGHTA, CDR2 FQGNSA. CDR3 amino acids: CASSLVGSGANEQFF. The CDR3 nucleotides read TGTGCCAGCAGCTTAGTAGGCTCCGGGGCCAATGAGCAGTTCTTC.

The rearrangement joins TRBV20-1 to TRBJ2-3; D not resolved. The CDR3 length is 15 residues. The V end was cut by 5 bases, the J end by 2 bases, with 17 bases between. From germline, CDR1 is DFQATT and CDR2 SNEGSKA (reference sequence). CDR3: CSALDTGSPTDTQYF. In DNA form, the CDR3 reads TGCAGTGCTCTCGACACCGGGTCCCCCACAGATACGCAGTATTTT.

This chain joins TRBV7-9 and TRBJ2-7; 9 bases agree with TRBD1. CDR3 length: 15 residues. Per germline, CDR1 SEHNR and CDR2 FQNEAQ (reference sequence). The V gene end was trimmed by 5 bases and the J gene end by 3 bases; junction bases not matched to a gene: 8. CDR3 DNA: TGTGCCAGCAGCGACTACAGGGGGCTGAACTACGAGCAGTACTTC. This translates into CASSDYRGLNYEQYF.

In this sample, this clonotype turned up a few times. The chain uses TRBV20-1 and TRBJ1-5; no definite D call. Trimming shortened V by 3 bases and J by 3 bases, and 15 bases separated the two germline ends. CDR3 size: 15 residues. Germline V gives CDR1 DFQATT, CDR2 SNEGSKA (reference sequence). CDR3 bases: TGCAGTGCTAGCGAGGCGGGCAGAATCAATCAGCCCCAGCATTTT. This encodes CSASEAGRINQPQHF.

The rearrangement uses TRBV20-1 and TRBJ1-2; D unclear. Trimming left V 3 bases short and J 4 bases short, with 12 bases between. Germline CDR1 and CDR2: DFQATT and SNEGSKA (reference sequence). The CDR3 is 13 amino acids. The CDR3 reads CSARGRLFYGYTF. The DNA for the CDR3 is TGCAGTGCTAGGGGCCGCCTTTTCTATGGCTACACCTTC.

This clonotype was seen only once. The chain's CDR3 is CASSPTSGHLSNQPQHF. DNA for the CDR3: TGTGCCAGCAGCCCGACCTCGGGACACCTTAGCAATCAGCCCCAGCATTTT. The V gene is TRBV7-2, the J gene TRBJ1-5; TRBD1 might be the D (6 bases). The CDR3 loop spans 17 amino acids. The germline CDR1 and CDR2 sequences are SGHTA and FQGNSA. Trimming removed 5 bases at V and 0 bases at J, with 17 bases between.